The clone carrying this T cell receptor (beta chain) was seen more than once but under ten times. Its matching antigen is unknown. Trimming left V 3 bases short and J 3 bases short, with 8 bases between. The length of the CDR3 is 13 residues. These data come from a study of CD8 T cells in ankylosing spondylitis. Study-level results: As reported, disease-linked clones showed significant enrichment in matched ankylosing spondylitis synovial fluid. The study identified a TCR beta motif of fewer than 10 highly homologous variants that appeared characteristic of ankylosing spondylitis blood.

As the method for making TCR beta libraries, quantitative 5'-RACE with molecular barcodes was used. From the 5' RACE reads, TCRdb called clonotypes with MiXCR, one entry per CDR3 protein. The sample gives about 260,000 distinct CDR3 sequences, about 19% of which show up once; 7.8% is in the top ten. The chain carries TRBV12-3 or TRBV12-4 and TRBJ1-1; D call uncertain. The sample was blood, either unsorted or a sorted T cell fraction (not recorded which). This TCR came from a male donor with ankylosing spondylitis or in good health (not recorded which). CDR3 protein: CASSFRADTEAFF. The CDR3 DNA sequence: TGTGCCAGCAGTTTTCGGGCTGACACTGAAGCTTTCTTT.